The sequence of this TCR beta chain was determined in a study of CD4 T cells in relation to SARS-CoV-2 and coronaviruses. On the study more broadly: After less than 11 days of antigen culture, PBMC TCR beta CDR3s were sequenced. The study, taken as a whole, reports: No crossreactivity against non-spike viral proteins was tested here.

Comment on this clone: The antigen is undetermined.

Unexposed donor CD4+ T cells date from 2011-2018, before the COVID-19 pandemic. Isolation of CD4+ T cells took place after about 10 days in culture. Half the medium was replaced with IL-2 medium on days 3 and 7. Some clones are missing from TCRdb's copy, which holds only in-frame ones; the method was immunoSEQ multiplex PCR. The data hold some 29,000 clones, with about 80% observed a single time. CDR3 size: 19 residues. Trimming stripped 3 bases from V and 0 bases from J, with 21 bases between. Germline assignment: CDR1 SGHVS and CDR2 FQNEAQ. The sequenced sample consisted of CD4+ T cells from PBMCs, cultured in vitro. The TCR was taken from a human donor in good health. The chain links TRBV7-8 to TRBJ1-5; a possible D gene is TRBD1 (5 bases). In DNA, the CDR3 is TGTGCCAGCAGCTTCTCCCGCCCGACAGTCGGTTATAGCAATCAGCCCCAGCATTTT. Its translation: CASSFSRPTVGYSNQPQHF.